A selection of T cell receptor beta chains follows, all from one sample in a study of CD8+ T cells in alopecia areata. Repertoires were generated with immunoSEQ multiplex PCR, while TCRdb's copy carries only in-frame clones and drops some. The data show around 110,000 clones, with approximately 54% seen just once and 10% to 15% held by the top ten. The input for sequencing was CD8+ T cells sorted from blood, taken at week 24, from a patient treated with tofacitinib. The receptors were sampled from a human donor with alopecia areata. CDR3s include the opening cysteine and the closing phenylalanine or tryptophan. D genes are given only for firm matches. Rows may omit the clone size; those that give it use once, few, many or a size class.

size | J | V | D | DNA | CDR3
. | TRBJ2-2 | TRBV9 | . | TGTGCCAGCAGCGGGGACGACGGGGAGCTGTTTTTT | CASSGDDGELFF
. | TRBJ2-7 | TRBV27 | . | TGTGCCAGTAGAGGACAGCTCTTATCCTACGAGCAGTACTTC | CASRGQLLSYEQYF
. | TRBJ2-7 | TRBV6-5 | TRBD2 | TGTGCCAGCAGTCCCCAGCGGGGGCCTTCCTACGAGCAGTACTTC | CASSPQRGPSYEQYF
. | TRBJ2-3 | TRBV6-5 | . | TGTGCCAGCAGTTACTTGCCCGGGTCACAAGGAGATACGCAGTATTTT | CASSYLPGSQGDTQYF
few | TRBJ1-1 | TRBV30 | . | TGTGCCTGGTTAGAGGGCACTGAAGCTTTCTTT | CAWLEGTEAFF
. | TRBJ2-7 | TRBV10-3 | . | TGTGCCATCAATCCCGGGACGGCCCCCTACGAGCAGTACTTC | CAINPGTAPYEQYF
. | TRBJ2-3 | TRBV9 | . | TGTGCCAGCAGCGTATCGGGGAGCACAGATACGCAGTATTTT | CASSVSGSTDTQYF
. | TRBJ1-1 | TRBV4-1 | . | TGCGCCAGCAGCCAAGTGGTCTTGGTGAACACTGAAGCTTTCTTT | CASSQVVLVNTEAFF
. | TRBJ2-7 | TRBV9 | TRBD1 | TGTGCCAGCAGCCCCTGGGACAGCTCCTACGAGCAGTACTTC | CASSPWDSSYEQYF
once | TRBJ2-7 | TRBV5-4 | . | TGTGCCAGCAGCGCCGGTCCAAACTACGAGCAGTACTTC | CASSAGPNYEQYF
few | TRBJ2-3 | TRBV5-1 | TRBD2 | TGCGCCAGCACCCTGGGGGGGATTTCCACGCAGTATTTT | CASTLGGISTQYF
. | TRBJ2-1 | TRBV11-2 | . | TGTGCCAGCAGCTTAGAAGGGGGTCCGTACAATGAGCAGTTCTTC | CASSLEGGPYNEQFF
few | TRBJ1-4 | TRBV7-9 | . | TGTGCCAGCACCCCGGCACGGCCAACTAATGAAAAACTGTTTTTT | CASTPARPTNEKLFF